Below are 17 T cell receptor beta chains sequenced from a single sample in a study of PD-1 blockade in classical Hodgkin lymphoma. Relapse was seen in all patients after autologous stem cell transplantation, and brentuximab vedotin exposure was variable. Assay used: immunoSEQ multiplex PCR; TCRdb lists only in-frame clones, some missing. The sample lists tens of thousands of clones; approximately 89% were seen once. This material consisted of peripheral blood mononuclear cells (PBMCs), taken before the second cycle of nivolumab. Every receptor here comes from a human donor with classical Hodgkin lymphoma.

This clone was observed a few times. This CDR3 is CASSFYSHSGNTIYF. As DNA, the CDR3 is TGTGCCAGCAGTTTTTACAGCCACTCTGGAAACACCATATATTTT. The rearrangement links TRBV28 to TRBJ1-3; D not resolved. This CDR3 spans 15 amino acids. CDR1 MDHEN and CDR2 SYDVKM come from the germline V gene. With 3 bases removed from V and 0 bases from J, the gap between germline ends came to 9 bases. Full variable domain (outside the CDR3, taken from reference TRBV28 and TRBJ1-3): DVKVTQSSRYLVKRTGEKVFLECVQDMDHENMFWYRQDPGLGLRLIYFSYDVKMKEKGDIPEGYSVSREKKERFSLILESASTNQTSMYLCASSFYSHSGNTIYFGEGSWLTVV.

V is TRBV2 and J is TRBJ2-1, with 14 bases identical to TRBD2. The CDR3 contains 15 residues. V was pared by 6 bases and J by 7 bases, with 5 bases of the junction left unmatched. CDR1 is SNHLY and CDR2 is FYNNEI in the germline V gene. The CDR3 DNA is TGTGCCAGCAGCCAGACTAGCGGGGGGGCGAATGAGCAGTTCTTC. Protein: CASSQTSGGANEQFF.

This sequence joins TRBV27 and TRBJ2-6; no clear D gene. CDR3 length: 14 residues. Per the germline V gene, CDR1 is MNHEY and CDR2 is SMNVEV (reference sequence). V was trimmed by 4 bases and J by 0 bases, leaving 4 bases between them. The chain's CDR3 is CASSSTSGANVLTF. The DNA for the CDR3 is TGTGCCAGCAGTTCCACCTCTGGGGCCAACGTCCTGACTTTC.

V gene TRBV2 combines with J gene TRBJ1-4; unclear D gene. CDR1 is SNHLY and CDR2 is FYNNEI in the germline V gene. V was pared by 3 bases and J by 5 bases, with 19 bases between. The CDR3 is 17 amino acids. CDR3 sequence (DNA): TGTGCCAGCAGTGACCCACCTTTTGCAGTGGTAAATGAAAAACTGTTTTTT. Protein sequence: CASSDPPFAVVNEKLFF.

The chain is built from TRBV5-1 and TRBJ2-7; 7 positions match TRBD2. This CDR3 has 15 residues. Germline-derived CDR1 and CDR2 are SGHRS and YFSETQ. The trim removed 1 base at V and 2 bases at J, leaving 6 bases unmatched. In nucleotides, the CDR3 is TGCGCCAGCAGCTTGCTTTCTAGCGGCGCCTACGAGCAGTACTTC. The encoded protein is CASSLLSSGAYEQYF.

Here the CDR3 reads CAINGPDYEQYF. The CDR3 DNA reads as TGTGCCATCAACGGACCCGACTACGAGCAGTACTTC. The rearrangement links TRBV10-3 to TRBJ2-7; no definite D call. V gave up 7 bases and J gave up 3 bases, with 10 bases separating them. CDR1 and CDR2 from the germline V gene are ENHRY and SYGVKD. The CDR3 has 12 residues.

This rearrangement joins TRBV10-3 to TRBJ1-1; D remains ambiguous. CDR1 ENHRY and CDR2 SYGVKD come from the germline V gene. CDR3 size: 13 residues. V lost 6 bases, J lost 2 bases, and 10 bases lay in between. The CDR3 DNA follows: TGTGCCATCAGGAGACCGGAAAACACTGAAGCTTTCTTT. Translated, it gives CAIRRPENTEAFF.

The rearrangement uses TRBV7-8 and TRBJ2-3; no clear D. Germline V gene sequence: CDR1 SGHVS, CDR2 FQNEAQ. Trimming removed 5 bases at V and 4 bases at J, with 16 bases between. The length of the CDR3 is 15 residues. The CDR3 loop is CASSTTPTPSDTQYF. CDR3 coding DNA: TGTGCCAGCAGCACGACTCCAACTCCTTCAGATACGCAGTATTTT.

V usage is TRBV4-1 and J usage is TRBJ1-5; D may be TRBD1 (6 bases). Trimming shortened V by 0 bases and J by 11 bases, and 17 bases separated the two germline ends. The CDR3 length is 15 residues. The germline V gene encodes CDR1 MGHRA and CDR2 YSYEKL. CDR3 coding DNA: TGCGCCAGCAGCCAAGAACACAGGGACCTATCTGCCCAGCATTTT. It encodes CASSQEHRDLSAQHF.

The chain joins TRBV6-1 to TRBJ1-6, with D possibly matching TRBD1 (5 bases). Germline CDR1 and CDR2: MNHNS and SASEGT. The CDR3 spans 12 residues. V shed 8 bases and J shed 10 bases, with 12 bases lying between them. For the CDR3, the DNA is TGTGCCAGCGAGGACATGAGGTCACCCCTCCACTTT. It encodes CASEDMRSPLHF.

The genes are TRBV7-2 and TRBJ1-6, with no clear D. Trimming removed 4 bases at V and 4 bases at J, with 11 bases between. This CDR3 spans 15 amino acids. Per germline, CDR1 SGHTA and CDR2 FQGNSA. As DNA, the CDR3 is TGTGCCAGCAGCTATCGGGAGGGTTATAATTCACCCCTCCACTTT. It specifies CASSYREGYNSPLHF.

The chain is built from TRBV15 and TRBJ2-7; D not resolved. Trimming stripped 0 bases from V and 6 bases from J, with 9 bases between. CDR3 length equals 13 residues. Germline V CDR1 and CDR2: LNHNV, YYDKDF (reference sequence). In DNA, the CDR3 is TGTGCCACCAGCAGAGATCTGGTTCTCGAGCAGTACTTC. It encodes CATSRDLVLEQYF.

This clone was seen repeatedly, ten times or more. The chain couples TRBV4-2 to TRBJ2-2; TRBD1 is a possible D gene (10 bases). The CDR3 covers 17 residues. Deletions cut 6 bases from V and 6 bases from J, with 23 bases between. The germline V gene encodes CDR1 LGHNA and CDR2 YNFKEQ. The CDR3 region has the DNA TGTGCCAGCAGACGGACAGGGGGAGCGGGAGGTGCCGGGGAGCTGTTTTTT. This codes for CASRRTGGAGGAGELFF.

The chain couples TRBV9 to TRBJ2-2, with 11 bases identical to TRBD1. V lost 6 bases, J lost 6 bases, and 4 bases stayed unmatched. CDR1 is SGDLS, CDR2 YYNGEE, per germline. This CDR3 spans 14 amino acids. CDR3 protein: CASMGQGDSGELFF. CDR3 sequence (DNA): TGTGCCAGCATGGGACAGGGGGATTCCGGGGAGCTGTTTTTT.

The gene calls are TRBV6-1 and TRBJ1-6; D is uncertain. The CDR3 totals 14 residues. The V gene lost 3 bases and the J gene lost 8 bases, with 11 bases spanning the gap. Germline-derived CDR1 and CDR2 are MNHNS and SASEGT. The CDR3 loop reads CASSDRAGDSPLHF. CDR3 bases: TGTGCCAGCAGTGATCGGGCTGGGGATTCACCCCTCCACTTT.

The J gene is TRBJ2-7, the V gene TRBV4-1; D perhaps matches TRBD2 (6 bases). The CDR3 covers 14 residues. CDR1 is MGHRA, CDR2 YSYEKL, per germline. V was cut by 4 bases and J by 6 bases, with 16 bases left in between. CDR3 protein: CASSPGTLGGEQYF. The CDR3 nucleotides read TGCGCCAGCAGCCCAGGGACTCTTGGGGGCGAGCAGTACTTC.

This sequence joins TRBV19 and TRBJ1-5, with D possibly matching TRBD1 (5 bases). With 3 bases removed from V and 5 bases from J, the gap between germline ends came to 11 bases. This CDR3 contains 14 residues. CDR1 is LNHDA and CDR2 is SQIVND in the germline V gene (reference sequence). CDR3 protein: CASSMEGPYQPQHF. The CDR3 DNA is TGTGCCAGTAGTATGGAGGGGCCCTATCAGCCCCAGCATTTT. Variable domain in full (rest from reference TRBV19 and TRBJ1-5): DGGITQSPKYLFRKEGQNVTLSCEQNLNHDAMYWYRQDPGQGLRLIYYSQIVNDFQKGDIAEGYSVSREKKESFPLTVTSAQKNPTAFYLCASSMEGPYQPQHFGDGTRLSIL.